This T cell receptor beta chain emerged from a study of blood T cell repertoires in COVID-19. Across the study: The United States, Italy and Spain were the sources of the acute and convalescent COVID-19 samples. In each case, the material was cDNA or gDNA derived from T cells, B-cell-depleted T cells, or PBMCs.

Authors' methods: Reference gene primer amplification gave estimated nucleated cell counts. Sequenced by immunoSEQ multiplex PCR; TCRdb stores in-frame clones only, minus some. V and J calls and clone size are copied from that table; D and trimming were computed from the DNA. Counted here are about 130,000 clones, about 89% occurring once; the ten biggest clones make up 4.3%. This clone was observed a few times. This receptor was taken from a man aged 55-75 years with COVID-19, enrolled during active disease. The source material was peripheral blood.

The CDR3 loop is CASSLRRLVGGTDTQYF. Written as DNA, the CDR3 is TGTGCCAGCAGCTTACGTAGATTGGTGGGCGGGACAGATACGCAGTATTTT. The rearrangement links TRBV7-3 to TRBJ2-3; possibly TRBD2 for D (5 bases). Germline assignment: CDR1 SGHTA and CDR2 FQGTGA. The V end lost 2 bases, the J end lost 3 bases, and 18 bases lay between the germline ends. The CDR3 totals 17 residues.